A single sample is the source of the 24 T cell receptor beta chains below, sequenced in a study of shared clonotypes between healthy human individuals. Sequenced by immunoSEQ multiplex PCR; TCRdb stores in-frame clones only, minus some. The table records about 1.1 million clones, approximately 75% of them present only once. Source material: memory CD4+ T cells from PBMCs. Stated subset: CD45RA-negative fraction. Receptors were obtained from a man aged 18 to 30 in good health. Some clones in this sample may be carry-over from other donors' samples.

A remark on this clone: This sequence may be a read error, since a much larger clone differs from it by one base. This chain links TRBV7-2 with TRBJ1-5; a possible D gene is TRBD1 (6 bases). Trimming took 4 bases from V and 5 from J, leaving 9 bases between them. The CDR3 sequence is 13 residues long. Germline assignment: CDR1 SGHTA and CDR2 FQGNSA. The CDR3 region has the DNA TGTGCCAGCAGCTATTCAGGGGATCAGCCCCAGCATTTT. Encoded protein: CASSYSGDQPQHF.

This chain uses TRBV28 with TRBJ2-1, with 13 bases matching TRBD2. Germline V CDR1 and CDR2: MDHEN, SYDVKM. V shed 6 bases and J 3 bases; nucleotides not matched to a gene: 11. The length of the CDR3 is 18 residues. Written as DNA, the CDR3 is TGTGCCAGCAGCATGATCCCGGGACTAGCGGGAATCTACAATGAGCAGTTCTTC. Translated, it gives CASSMIPGLAGIYNEQFF.

This clone was seen once. This chain connects TRBV28 to TRBJ2-7; 8 bases fit TRBD1. Germline trimming cut 2 bases from V and 3 bases from J; bases unmatched to any gene: 12. The CDR3 covers 17 residues. Germline V gene lookup returns CDR1 MDHEN and CDR2 SYDVKM. In nucleotides, the CDR3 is TGTGCCAGCAGTTTAAAAGTTTGGACAGGGCCTTTCTACGAGCAGTACTTC. Translated: CASSLKVWTGPFYEQYF.

The V gene is TRBV5-4, the J gene TRBJ1-2; D is unresolved. Germline lookup yields CDR1 SGHNT and CDR2 YYREEE (reference sequence). The CDR3 sequence is 12 residues long. Trimming cost V 2 bases and J 4 bases, with 6 bases left between them. CDR3 sequence: CASSLRVYGYTF. The DNA of the CDR3 is TGTGCCAGCAGCTTAAGGGTCTATGGCTACACCTTC.

The chain carries TRBV18 and TRBJ1-2, with a tentative D call TRBD1 (6 bases). Trimming cost V 6 bases and J 8 bases, with 16 bases left between them. The germline gives CDR1 KGHSH, CDR2 LQKENI. This CDR3 has 13 amino acids. CDR3 residues: CASSEAGAYGYTF. DNA for the CDR3: TGTGCCAGCTCCGAGGCGGGGGCGTACGGCTACACCTTC. Full variable domain (missing parts from reference TRBV18 and TRBJ1-2): NAGVMQNPRHLVRRRGQEARLRCSPMKGHSHVYWYRQLPEEGLKFMVYLQKENIIDESGMPKERFSAEFPKEGPSILRIQQVVRGDSAAYFCASSEAGAYGYTFGSGTRLTVV.

The gene calls are TRBV2 and TRBJ2-3; TRBD2 might be the D (6 bases). Germline V CDR1 and CDR2: SNHLY, FYNNEI. The CDR3 covers 14 residues. Trimming pared 6 bases from V and 6 bases from J, leaving 16 bases between. The CDR3 is CASRTGLGVDTQYF. CDR3 DNA: TGTGCCAGCAGGACGGGACTCGGGGTGGATACGCAGTATTTT.

The CDR3 reads CSVDNLGGGQETQYF. The DNA of the CDR3 is TGCAGCGTTGATAACCTAGGAGGGGGACAAGAGACCCAGTACTTC. The chain is built from TRBV29-1 and TRBJ2-5, with D perhaps given as TRBD1 or TRBD2 (6 bases each). The CDR3 has 15 amino acids. Trimming shortened V by 3 bases and J by 2 bases, and 16 bases separated the two germline ends. Germline CDR1 SQVTM, CDR2 ANQGSEA.

J is TRBJ1-5 and V is TRBV7-6; D gene uncertain. This CDR3 contains 13 residues. Trimming pared 1 base from V and 9 bases from J, leaving 10 bases between. Looked up from germline, CDR1 is SGHVS and CDR2 is FNYEAQ. CDR3 loop: CASSLDLRGPQHF. The CDR3 DNA reads as TGTGCCAGCAGCTTAGATCTACGCGGGCCCCAGCATTTT.

V gene TRBV29-1 combines with J gene TRBJ1-2; D call uncertain. The CDR3 totals 13 residues. Between the trimmed V and J ends, which lost 6 bases and 0 bases, there was a span of 11 bases. Germline V gene lookup returns CDR1 SQVTM and CDR2 ANQGSEA. The CDR3 sequence: CSVSAGTNYGYTF. The DNA for the CDR3 is TGCAGCGTGAGTGCAGGAACTAACTATGGCTACACCTTC.

J is TRBJ2-3 and V is TRBV5-1; D might be TRBD1 (7 bases). CDR1 is SGHRS, CDR2 YFSETQ, per germline. The CDR3 covers 16 residues. V gave up 4 bases and J gave up 8 bases, with 23 bases separating them. DNA of the CDR3: TGCGCCAGCAGCACGCGGGACAGTCCGTTCCCCGGTACGCAGTATTTT. Its protein product is CASSTRDSPFPGTQYF.

A single count supports this clone. The gene calls are TRBV6-5 and TRBJ2-1; D not certain. The CDR3 consists of 12 residues. V was shortened by 0 bases and J by 6 bases, with 3 bases between the two germline ends. Germline V lookup: CDR1 MNHEY, CDR2 SVGAGI. DNA of the CDR3: TGTGCCAGCAGTTACTCGACCAATGAGCAGTTCTTC. This gives the protein CASSYSTNEQFF.

This chain connects TRBV4-2 to TRBJ2-5; no clear D gene. V was clipped by 0 bases and J by 4 bases, with 12 bases between them. From germline, CDR1 is LGHNA and CDR2 YNFKEQ. CDR3 length: 15 amino acids. CDR3 in DNA: TGTGCCAGCAGCCAAGAAGGGAAAGTCGCAGAGACCCAGTACTTC. Protein: CASSQEGKVAETQYF.

The gene calls are TRBV5-8 and TRBJ2-7; D tentatively fits TRBD1 or TRBD2 (5 bases each). CDR3 length: 15 amino acids. The germline V and J ends were trimmed by 3 bases and 3 bases, with 16 bases remaining between them. Germline V gives CDR1 SGHTS, CDR2 YDEGEE. The CDR3 here is CASSSSGTLRYEQYF. As DNA, the CDR3 is TGTGCCAGCAGCTCATCCGGGACCCTTCGCTACGAGCAGTACTTC.

The chain recombines TRBV5-1 with TRBJ2-1, with 12 bases lining up with TRBD2. Germline loops: CDR1 SGHRS, CDR2 YFSETQ. Trimming took 2 bases from V and 10 from J; bases not matched to a gene: 7. The CDR3 sequence is 15 residues long. CDR3 amino acids: CASSLLAGGTGEQFF. CDR3 coding DNA: TGCGCCAGCAGCTTACTAGCGGGAGGCACAGGGGAGCAGTTCTTC.

Points on this clone: This same CDR3 is encoded by further DNA sequences in the sample. The rearrangement links TRBV19 to TRBJ2-6, with 7 bases matching TRBD1. Unmatched junction bases numbered 6, after V lost 3 bases and J lost 1 base. CDR1 and CDR2 from the germline V gene are LNHDA and SQIVND (reference sequence). The CDR3 extends over 17 amino acids. The CDR3 DNA follows: TGTGCCAGTAGTATGGGTCAGGGGGTGTCTGGGGCCAACGTCCTGACTTTC. Translation: CASSMGQGVSGANVLTF.

The chain employs TRBV6-1 and TRBJ2-3; D is possibly TRBD2 (6 bases). The ends were cut back, 1 base at V and 5 bases at J, with 16 bases in the middle. Germline assignment: CDR1 MNHNS and CDR2 SASEGT. The CDR3 contains 16 residues. CDR3 in amino acids: CASSEGSAGFIDTQYF. The CDR3 bases are TGTGCCAGCAGTGAAGGGTCGGCGGGATTCATAGATACGCAGTATTTT.

This clone was detected once. This chain uses TRBV5-1 with TRBJ2-5; the D call may be TRBD1 or TRBD2 (6 bases each). This CDR3 region has 15 residues. Germline V lookup: CDR1 SGHRS, CDR2 YFSETQ. The V end lost 1 base, the J end lost 2 bases, and 12 bases lay between the germline ends. CDR3 protein: CASSLLGGAQETQYF. The DNA for the CDR3 is TGCGCCAGCAGCTTGCTGGGGGGCGCACAAGAGACCCAGTACTTC.

This chain uses TRBV7-8 with TRBJ2-7; 9 bases map to TRBD1. From germline, CDR1 is SGHVS and CDR2 FQNEAQ. The CDR3 covers 15 residues. The junction had 7 bases not matched to a gene; V was cut back by 5 bases and J by 2 bases. In nucleotides, the CDR3 is TGTGCCAGCAGCCGGTACCGGGACAGGGCCTACGAGCAGTACTTC. Translated: CASSRYRDRAYEQYF. Supplemented by reference TRBV7-8 and TRBJ2-7, the full variable domain reads GAGVSQSPRYKVAKRGQDVALRCDPISGHVSLFWYQQALGQGPEFLTYFQNEAQLDKSGLPSDRFFAERPEGSVSTLKIQRTQQEDSAVYLCASSRYRDRAYEQYFGPGTRLTVT.

J is TRBJ1-1 and V is TRBV5-1; D ambiguous. CDR3 length: 16 amino acids. CDR1 is SGHRS, CDR2 YFSETQ, per germline. Trimming cost V 4 bases and J 0 bases, with 16 bases left between them. The CDR3, as DNA: TGCGCCAGCAGCCTGGGTGCCGCGTCCATGAACACTGAAGCTTTCTTT. Translated, it gives CASSLGAASMNTEAFF.

The chain links TRBV7-2 to TRBJ1-2; the D is unclear. Germline CDR1 SGHTA, CDR2 FQGNSA. CDR3 length: 13 amino acids. V was cut by 2 bases and J by 6 bases, with 10 bases left in between. CDR3 in amino acids: CASSLSDADGYTF. In DNA, the CDR3 is TGTGCCAGCAGCTTATCTGACGCTGATGGCTACACCTTC.

CDR3 residues: CAGRTSGSGEQYF. CDR3 nucleotide sequence: TGTGCCGGGCGGACTAGCGGGAGTGGCGAGCAGTACTTC. The rearrangement links TRBV30 to TRBJ2-7; TRBD2 agrees at 13 bases. Germline trimming cut 8 bases from V and 6 bases from J; bases unmatched to any gene: 7. In germline, CDR1 is GTSNPN, CDR2 SVGIG (reference sequence). The CDR3 extends over 13 amino acids. Drawing the rest from reference TRBV30 and TRBJ2-7, the complete variable domain is SQTIHQWPATLVQPVGSPLSLECTVEGTSNPNLYWYRQAAGRGLQLLFYSVGIGQISSEVPQNLSASRPQDRQFILSSKKLLLSDSGFYLCAGRTSGSGEQYFGPGTRLTVT.

This sequence joins TRBV9 and TRBJ1-5; D is uncertain. CDR1 is SGDLS and CDR2 is YYNGEE in the germline V gene. The CDR3 totals 12 residues. Trimming took off 3 bases at V and 9 bases at J, with 10 bases between the two ends. The DNA for the CDR3 is TGTGCCAGCAGCGGGATAAAGCGGCCCCAGCATTTT. It codes for CASSGIKRPQHF.

The chain has TRBV2 and TRBJ1-1; 7 bases are a match to TRBD1. The junction had 6 bases not matched to a gene; V was cut back by 4 bases and J by 1 base. Germline V gives CDR1 SNHLY, CDR2 FYNNEI. The CDR3 length is 15 residues. Here the CDR3 reads CASSAAQGRNTEAFF. CDR3 DNA sequence: TGTGCCAGCAGTGCCGCACAGGGGAGGAACACTGAAGCTTTCTTT. Drawing the rest from reference TRBV2 and TRBJ1-1, the complete variable domain is EPEVTQTPSHQVTQMGQEVILRCVPISNHLYFYWYRQILGQKVEFLVSFYNNEISEKSEIFDDQFSVERPDGSNFTLKIRSTKLEDSAMYFCASSAAQGRNTEAFFGQGTRLTVV.

The chain links TRBV7-2 to TRBJ1-1; unclear D gene. Germline V gene data show CDR1 as SGHTA and CDR2 as FQGNSA. V was clipped by 1 base and J by 6 bases, with 9 bases between them. The CDR3 has 13 amino acids. CDR3 in DNA: TGTGCCAGCAGCTTAGGGCGGGCAGCTGAAGCTTTCTTT. Translation gives CASSLGRAAEAFF.